This T cell receptor beta chain was identified in a study of CD8 T cells in ankylosing spondylitis. Germline V CDR1 and CDR2: DFQATT, SNEGSKA (reference sequence). The V and J ends lost 6 bases and 7 bases respectively, with 12 bases between them. The CDR3 has 12 residues. One entry per CDR3 protein, called by TCRdb with MiXCR from the 5' RACE reads. Seen here are some 250,000 distinct CDR3 sequences, 20% to 30% observed once, and the top ten hold 0.5% to 0.65%. The rearrangement joins TRBV20-1 to TRBJ2-2, with unresolved D. This receptor was obtained from a male donor with ankylosing spondylitis or in good health (not recorded which). The material sequenced was blood, either unsorted or a sorted T cell fraction (not recorded which). DNA of the CDR3: TGCAGTGCCAGACGCAATAACGGGGAGCTGTTTTTT. As protein: CSARRNNGELFF.